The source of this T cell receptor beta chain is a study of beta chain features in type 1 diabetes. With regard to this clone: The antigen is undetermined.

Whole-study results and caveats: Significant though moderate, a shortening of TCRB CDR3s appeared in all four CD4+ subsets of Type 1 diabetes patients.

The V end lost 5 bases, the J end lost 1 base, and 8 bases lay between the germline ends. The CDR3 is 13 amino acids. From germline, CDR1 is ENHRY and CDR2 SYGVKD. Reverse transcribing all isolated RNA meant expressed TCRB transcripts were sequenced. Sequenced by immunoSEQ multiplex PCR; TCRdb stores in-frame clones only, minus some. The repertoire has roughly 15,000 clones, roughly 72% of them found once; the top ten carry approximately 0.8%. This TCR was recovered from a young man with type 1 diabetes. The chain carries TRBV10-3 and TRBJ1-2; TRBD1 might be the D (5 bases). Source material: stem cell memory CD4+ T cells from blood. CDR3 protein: CAISPDSNYGYTF. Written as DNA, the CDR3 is TGTGCCATCAGTCCTGACAGTAACTATGGCTACACCTTC.